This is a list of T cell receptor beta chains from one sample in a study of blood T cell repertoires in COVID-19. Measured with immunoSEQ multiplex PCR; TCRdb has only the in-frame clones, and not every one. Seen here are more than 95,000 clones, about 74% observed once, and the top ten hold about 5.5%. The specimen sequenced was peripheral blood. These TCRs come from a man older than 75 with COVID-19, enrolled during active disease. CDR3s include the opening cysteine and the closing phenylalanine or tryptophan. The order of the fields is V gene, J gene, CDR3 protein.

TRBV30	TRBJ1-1	CAWSPRSLSEAFF
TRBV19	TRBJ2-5	CASSEIWDSRETQYF
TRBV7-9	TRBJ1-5	CASSLGQGGQPQHF
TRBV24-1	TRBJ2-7	CATSDPHGGVYEQYF
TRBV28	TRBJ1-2	CASSLPKTEYGYTF
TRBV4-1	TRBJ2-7	CASSPKGQGGWDEQYF
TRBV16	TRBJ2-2	CASSQYAGGALTHTGELFF
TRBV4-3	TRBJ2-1	CASSQFITAGQFF
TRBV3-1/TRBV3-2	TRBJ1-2	CASSQDRSSNYGYTF
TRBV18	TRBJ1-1	CASSASMWNTEAFF
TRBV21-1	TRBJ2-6	CAGRGQSRGSGANVLTF
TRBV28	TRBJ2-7	CASSYGTGETNYEQYF
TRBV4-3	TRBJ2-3	CASSQAGGLGADTQYF
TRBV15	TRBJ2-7	CATSSERELYYEQYF
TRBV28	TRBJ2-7	CASSSSYEQYF
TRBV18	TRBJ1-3	CASSPAGTGIGNTIYF
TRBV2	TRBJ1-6	CASSEATSSPLHF
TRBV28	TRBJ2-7	CASSFGSYEQYF
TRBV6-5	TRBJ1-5	CASSSRQGDNQPQHF
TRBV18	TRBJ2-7	CASSEGLAGAYEQYF
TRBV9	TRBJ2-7	CASSPEILAGYEQYF
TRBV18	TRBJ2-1	CASSPTNNEQFF
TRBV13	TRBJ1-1	CASSSGTELNTEAFF
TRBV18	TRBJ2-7	CASSPYIDRGSYEQYF
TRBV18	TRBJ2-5	CASSPLQGSEETQYF
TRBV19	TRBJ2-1	CASRTSGRWYNEQFF
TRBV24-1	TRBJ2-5	CATSDPGQGKGETQYF
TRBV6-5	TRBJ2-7	CASTVTGRVHEQYF
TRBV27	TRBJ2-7	CASSLRTGAQEQYF
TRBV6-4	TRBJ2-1	CASSGNSWTAVLWSYNEQFF
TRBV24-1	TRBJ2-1	CATSDPTSYNEQFF
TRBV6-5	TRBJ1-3	CASLARSSGNTIYF
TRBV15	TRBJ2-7	CATSRDSGLAFEQYF
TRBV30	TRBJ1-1	CAWSHKDWNTEAFF
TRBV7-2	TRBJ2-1	CASSYTSDLSYNEQFF
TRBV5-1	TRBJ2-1	CASSRLVAEPYNEQFF
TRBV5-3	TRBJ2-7	CARSLAKISGRPTYEQYF
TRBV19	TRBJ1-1	CASSARQGAGSTEAFF
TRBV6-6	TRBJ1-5	CASSYGTENQPQHF
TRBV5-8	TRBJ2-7	CASSLRAGSIYEQYF
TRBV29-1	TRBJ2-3	CSAPGGGTDTQYF
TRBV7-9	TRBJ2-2	CASSPGYANTGELFF
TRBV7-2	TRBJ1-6	CASSLIGTGYNSPLHF
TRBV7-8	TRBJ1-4	CASSSDRSNEKLFF
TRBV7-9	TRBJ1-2	CASSLDRGLDGYTF
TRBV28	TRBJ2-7	CASSFIGGSYEQYF
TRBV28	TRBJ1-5	CASSPTGGVQPQHF